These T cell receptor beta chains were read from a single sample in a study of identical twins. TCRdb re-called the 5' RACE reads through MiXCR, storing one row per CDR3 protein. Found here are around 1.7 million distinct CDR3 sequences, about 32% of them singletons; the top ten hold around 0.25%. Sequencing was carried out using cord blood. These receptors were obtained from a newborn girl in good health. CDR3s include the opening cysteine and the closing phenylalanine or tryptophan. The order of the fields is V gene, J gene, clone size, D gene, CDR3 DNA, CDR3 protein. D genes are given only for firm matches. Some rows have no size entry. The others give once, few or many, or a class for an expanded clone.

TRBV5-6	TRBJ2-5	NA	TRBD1	TGTGCCAGCAGCTTGGGGGGACAGGGCAATGAGCAGTACTTC	CASSLGGQGNEQYF
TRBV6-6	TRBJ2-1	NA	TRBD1	TGTGCCAGCACTCCGGGGCAGGGGGCAGGAAACAATGAGCAGTTCTTC	CASTPGQGAGNNEQFF
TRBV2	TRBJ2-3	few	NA	TGTGCCAGCCAAGTGGACTTCACAGATACGCAGTATTTT	CASQVDFTDTQYF
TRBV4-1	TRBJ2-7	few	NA	TGCGCCAGCAGCCGCGGGGCTCTAGGTTACGAGCAGTACTTC	CASSRGALGYEQYF
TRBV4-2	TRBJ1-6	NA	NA	TGTGCCAGCAGCCAAGAGTCCCCTTATAATTCACCCTCCCACTTT	CASSQESPYNSPSHF
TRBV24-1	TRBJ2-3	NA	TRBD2	TGTGCCACCAGTGATTACGGTAGCGGGAGCACAGATACGCAGTATTTT	CATSDYGSGSTDTQYF
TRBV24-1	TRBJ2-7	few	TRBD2	TGTGCCACCAGTGATAAGGGACTAGCGGGAGTCTCCTACGAGCAGTACTTC	CATSDKGLAGVSYEQYF
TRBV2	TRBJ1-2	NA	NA	TGTGCCAGCAGTGGTGGCAGGACCCTCGAGGGCTACACCTTC	CASSGGRTLEGYTF
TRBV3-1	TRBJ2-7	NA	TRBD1	TGTGCCAGCAGTGGAACAGGGGAAAGGGCGAGGACGAACTTCTACGAGCAGTACTTC	CASSGTGERARTNFYEQYF
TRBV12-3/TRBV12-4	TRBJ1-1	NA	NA	TGTGCCAGCAGTTTAAAAGGGACGAACACTGAAGCTTTCTTT	CASSLKGTNTEAFF
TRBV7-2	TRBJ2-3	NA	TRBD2	TGTGCCAGCAGCTTAGCCCCGGGACAGGGACTAGCGGGAGCCACAGATACGCAGTATTTT	CASSLAPGQGLAGATDTQYF
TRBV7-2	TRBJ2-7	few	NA	TGTGCCAGCAGCTCCCCTAGGGGGTTAGCCTACGAGCAGTACTTC	CASSSPRGLAYEQYF
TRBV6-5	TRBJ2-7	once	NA	TGTGCCAGCAGTTACTTTCCAGGGAGCTCCTACAATGAGCAGTACTTC	CASSYFPGSSYNEQYF
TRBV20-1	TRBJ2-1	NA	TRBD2	TGCAGTGCTAGTAAGGCTAGCGGCGAAAGGAATGAGCAGTTCTTC	CSASKASGERNEQFF
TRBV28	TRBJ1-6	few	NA	TGTGCCAGCAGTTTATGGGGGGGTCCCTATAATTCACCCCTCCACTTT	CASSLWGGPYNSPLHF
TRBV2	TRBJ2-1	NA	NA	TGTGCCAGCGGGGACCTCTCCTACAATGAGCAGTTCTTC	CASGDLSYNEQFF
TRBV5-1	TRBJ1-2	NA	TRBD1	TGCGCCAGCAGCGTTTCAGGGGGCCAGTATGGCTACACCTTC	CASSVSGGQYGYTF
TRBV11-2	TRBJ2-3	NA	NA	TGTGCCAGCAGCTTAGGGGCAGTACCAGATACGCAGTATTTT	CASSLGAVPDTQYF
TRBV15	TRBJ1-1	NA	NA	TGTGCCACCAGCAGAAGGTCAGATGAAGCTTTCTTT	CATSRRSDEAFF
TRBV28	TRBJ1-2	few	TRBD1	TGTGCCAGCACCTTAGACAGGGTAGAATATGGCTACACCTTC	CASTLDRVEYGYTF
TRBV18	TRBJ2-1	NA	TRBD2	TGTGCCAGCTCACCTCGGGTTGGGACTAGCGGGAACAATGAGCAGTTCTTC	CASSPRVGTSGNNEQFF
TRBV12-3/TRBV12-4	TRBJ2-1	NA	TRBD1	TGTGCCAGCAGTCGGGGACAGGGGGCCAACAATGAGCAGTTCTTC	CASSRGQGANNEQFF
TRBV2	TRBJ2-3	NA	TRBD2	TGTGCCAGCAGTGTACGACCTAGGACTAGCGGGGCGGCCCCAGATACGCAGTATTTT	CASSVRPRTSGAAPDTQYF
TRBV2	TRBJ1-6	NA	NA	TGTGCCAGCAGTGGAATCAGGGGCGGCACGTCACCCCTCCACTTT	CASSGIRGGTSPLHF
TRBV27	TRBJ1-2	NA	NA	TGTGCCAGCAGTTTTGGGTACAACTATGGCTACACCTTC	CASSFGYNYGYTF
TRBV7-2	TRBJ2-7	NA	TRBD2	TGTGCCAGCAGCCGCGGGACTAACGCCTACGAGCAGTACTTC	CASSRGTNAYEQYF
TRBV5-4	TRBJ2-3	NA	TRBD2	TGTGCCAGCAGCTTTGAGCGGGGGGGCTGGAATACGCAGTATTTT	CASSFERGGWNTQYF
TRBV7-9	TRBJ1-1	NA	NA	TGTGCCAGCAGCTTAGGTGGACGGCCGGTGAACACTGAAGCTTTCTTT	CASSLGGRPVNTEAFF